This is a list of T cell receptor beta chains from one sample in a study of shared clonotypes between healthy human individuals. Some clones are missing from TCRdb's copy, which holds only in-frame ones; the method was immunoSEQ multiplex PCR. This sample carries some 2,100,000 clones, just over 90% of them seen once, and the ten largest clones take under 2%. Input material: naive CD8+ T cells from PBMCs. These receptors originate from a man aged 18-30 years in good health. Some clones in this sample may be carry-over from other donors' samples. Each CDR3 is given with its conserved first and last residue. Fields, in order: CDR3 DNA, CDR3 protein, V gene, J gene, D gene, clone size. A D gene is named only where the DNA matches it firmly. Clone size is not always given. Where it is, it says once, few, many or a class for expanded clones.

DNA: TGCGCCAGCAGCCATGTTCGTGAGGGCTATGAAAAACTGTTTTTT
CDR3: CASSHVREGYEKLFF
V: TRBV4-3
J: TRBJ1-4
D: .
size: .

DNA: TGTGCCAGCAGCTTAGGGACATTATATTTT
CDR3: CASSLGTLYF
V: TRBV7-9
J: TRBJ1-3
D: .
size: .

DNA: TGTGCCAGCAGCCAGGGACAGAACTATGGCTACACCTTC
CDR3: CASSQGQNYGYTF
V: TRBV13
J: TRBJ1-2
D: TRBD1
size: .

DNA: TGTGCCAGCAGTTGGGGACAGGGAGGCTCCGAAGCTTTCTTT
CDR3: CASSWGQGGSEAFF
V: TRBV6-5
J: TRBJ1-1
D: TRBD1
size: .

DNA: TGTGCCAGCAGCTCCTCGCGGGGGGCGGGGCCCCAAGCTTTCTTT
CDR3: CASSSSRGAGPQAFF
V: TRBV13
J: TRBJ1-1
D: .
size: once

DNA: TGTGCCAGCAGCGGTTGGTCGCGGGAAACCTACAATGAGCAGTTCTTC
CDR3: CASSGWSRETYNEQFF
V: TRBV5-8
J: TRBJ2-1
D: .
size: .

DNA: TGTGCCAGCAGCACAACAGGGTCCCAAGAGACCCAGTACTTC
CDR3: CASSTTGSQETQYF
V: TRBV7-2
J: TRBJ2-5
D: .
size: .

DNA: TGTGCCAGCAGTCAACAGGGGGGAGATCAGCCCCAGCATTTT
CDR3: CASSQQGGDQPQHF
V: TRBV2
J: TRBJ1-5
D: TRBD1
size: .

DNA: TGTGCCAGCAGCTTCCCGGGACCGAAGTATGGCTACACCTTC
CDR3: CASSFPGPKYGYTF
V: TRBV7-9
J: TRBJ1-2
D: .
size: .

DNA: TGTGCCAGCAGGTCAGGGGTCGCAGGGTATGAAAAACTGTTTTTT
CDR3: CASRSGVAGYEKLFF
V: TRBV27
J: TRBJ1-4
D: .
size: .

DNA: TGTGCCAGTAGTCCATTCCTCACAGGACCCGGGGAGCTGTTTTTT
CDR3: CASSPFLTGPGELFF
V: TRBV19
J: TRBJ2-2
D: .
size: .

DNA: TGTGCCAGCAGTCGCGAGCAGTACTTC
CDR3: CASSREQYF
V: TRBV2
J: TRBJ2-7
D: .
size: few

DNA: TGTGCCAGTAGCGCCGGGACCTTCTACGAGCAGTACTTC
CDR3: CASSAGTFYEQYF
V: TRBV19
J: TRBJ2-7
D: .
size: .

DNA: TGTGCCAGCAGTTTAACAGGACTCACTGAAGCTTTCTTT
CDR3: CASSLTGLTEAFF
V: TRBV28
J: TRBJ1-1
D: .
size: few

DNA: TGTGCCAGCAGTACTAGCGGGAGGGCCGGGAATGAGCAGTTCTTC
CDR3: CASSTSGRAGNEQFF
V: TRBV27
J: TRBJ2-1
D: TRBD2
size: .

DNA: TGCGCCAGCTCCCCGGACGGCACCTACGAGCAGTACTTC
CDR3: CASSPDGTYEQYF
V: TRBV5-1
J: TRBJ2-7
D: .
size: .

DNA: TGTGCCAGCAGCTACCCAGTGGGGACGGTCCTGAACACTGAAGCTTTCTTT
CDR3: CASSYPVGTVLNTEAFF
V: TRBV7-2
J: TRBJ1-1
D: .
size: .